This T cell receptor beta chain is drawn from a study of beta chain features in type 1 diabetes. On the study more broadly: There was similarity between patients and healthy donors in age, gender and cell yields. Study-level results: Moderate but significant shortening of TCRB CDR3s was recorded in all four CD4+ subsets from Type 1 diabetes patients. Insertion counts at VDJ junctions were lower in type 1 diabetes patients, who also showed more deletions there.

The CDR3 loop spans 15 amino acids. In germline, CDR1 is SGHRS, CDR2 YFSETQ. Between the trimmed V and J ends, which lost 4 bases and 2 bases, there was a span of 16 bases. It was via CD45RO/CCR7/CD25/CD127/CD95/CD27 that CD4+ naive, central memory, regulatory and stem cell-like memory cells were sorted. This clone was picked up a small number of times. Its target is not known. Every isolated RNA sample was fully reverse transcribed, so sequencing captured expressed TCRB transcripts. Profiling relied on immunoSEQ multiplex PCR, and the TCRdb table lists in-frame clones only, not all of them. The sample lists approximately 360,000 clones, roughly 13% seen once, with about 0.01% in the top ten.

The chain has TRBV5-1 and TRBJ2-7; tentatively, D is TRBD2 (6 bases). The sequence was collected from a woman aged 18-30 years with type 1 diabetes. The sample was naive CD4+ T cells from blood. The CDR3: CASSLDAGGTYEQYF. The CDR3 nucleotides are TGCGCCAGCAGCCTCGACGCCGGGGGAACCTACGAGCAGTACTTC.